These T cell receptor beta chains were read from a single sample in a study of T-cell memory formation after mild COVID-19. Using its own MiXCR run on the 5' RACE reads, TCRdb lists one record per CDR3 protein. In the table there are over 15,000 distinct CDR3 sequences, approximately 20% of which are singletons. Sequences were obtained from PBMCs or a T cell subset sorted from them (not recorded which). These receptors were obtained from a man in his late teens or twenties who had mild COVID-19 (a few samples of this study predate the infection). Cell type and time point are not known. The CDR3 runs from the conserved cysteine through the conserved F or W. The order of the fields is clone size, J gene, V gene, D gene, CDR3 DNA, CDR3 protein. The D gene is left open where the match is weak. Clone size is given for some rows only: seen once, a few or many times, or a class if the clone is expanded.

size: many
J: TRBJ1-1
V: TRBV5-1
D: NA
DNA: TGCGCCAGCAGCTTGGGTCCTGACACTGAAGCTTTCTTT
CDR3: CASSLGPDTEAFF

size: NA
J: TRBJ1-2
V: TRBV6-6
D: NA
DNA: TGTGCCAGCAGTTACTACCACTGGGGCTACACCTTC
CDR3: CASSYYHWGYTF

size: few
J: TRBJ1-2
V: TRBV9
D: TRBD1
DNA: TGTGCCAGCAGCGTAAGGGGACAGGGTTGGGGGAACTATGGCTACACCTTC
CDR3: CASSVRGQGWGNYGYTF

size: NA
J: TRBJ1-1
V: TRBV6-5
D: TRBD1
DNA: TGTGCCAGCAGCCTAGACCGGACAGGGATGATGGACACTGAAGCTTTCTTT
CDR3: CASSLDRTGMMDTEAFF

size: NA
J: TRBJ2-7
V: TRBV20-1
D: NA
DNA: NA
CDR3: CSARPFGPGYEQYF

size: NA
J: TRBJ2-3
V: TRBV12-3/TRBV12-4
D: NA
DNA: TGTGCCAGCAGTCCCAGGGGGGCCCGGGGCACAGATACGCAGTATTTT
CDR3: CASSPRGARGTDTQYF

size: NA
J: TRBJ2-7
V: TRBV7-3
D: NA
DNA: TGTGCCAGCAGCTCAAACGGGGGCCCCTACGAGCAGTACTTC
CDR3: CASSSNGGPYEQYF

size: NA
J: TRBJ2-3
V: TRBV6-5
D: TRBD1
DNA: TGTGCCAGCAGTTACAGACAGGGGGATTACCCAGATACGCAGTATTTT
CDR3: CASSYRQGDYPDTQYF

size: many
J: TRBJ1-1
V: TRBV7-8
D: TRBD1
DNA: TGTGCCAGCACCCTGGGGACAGGCAGGGTTCTCGACACTGAAGCTTTCTTT
CDR3: CASTLGTGRVLDTEAFF

size: NA
J: TRBJ1-4
V: TRBV10-3
D: TRBD1
DNA: TGTGCCATCAGTGTAAGACAGGGGGCGAGGGAAAAACTGTTTTTT
CDR3: CAISVRQGAREKLFF

size: many
J: TRBJ1-5
V: TRBV20-1
D: TRBD1
DNA: TGCAGTGCTAGGACAGGGGGCAATCAGCCCCAGCATTTT
CDR3: CSARTGGNQPQHF

size: many
J: TRBJ2-5
V: TRBV4-1
D: NA
DNA: TGCGCCAGCAGCCAAGTGAGGAGCGAGACCCAGTACTTC
CDR3: CASSQVRSETQYF

size: many
J: TRBJ1-5
V: TRBV7-2
D: NA
DNA: TGTGCCAGCAGCTTACGCAGGGGTACCAATCAGCCCCAGCATTTT
CDR3: CASSLRRGTNQPQHF